This TCR beta chain stems from a study of blood T cell repertoires in COVID-19. Study context: Donors in the United States, Italy and Spain gave samples during acute or convalescent COVID-19. Nucleic acid was either cDNA or gDNA, and it came from T cells, B-cell-depleted T cells, or PBMCs.

Produced via immunoSEQ multiplex PCR; TCRdb's table is partial and in-frame only. The data contain around 80,000 clones, roughly 78% of them singletons. Source material: peripheral blood. This receptor was taken from a woman aged 70-85 years with acute or convalescent COVID-19.

The CDR3 is CASSPLGGQGNSPLHF. The DNA of the CDR3 is TGTGCCAGCAGCCCCCTCGGAGGACAGGGCAATTCACCCCTCCACTTT. The chain is built from TRBV4-2 and TRBJ1-6; TRBD1 matches at 8 bases. Germline V CDR1 and CDR2: LGHNA, YNFKEQ. J gave up 7 bases and V 4 bases, and 9 bases lay outside the gene matches. This CDR3 spans 16 amino acids.